This TCR beta chain appears in the sequencing data of a study of vaccination effects on CD4 cells after COVID-19. Some clones are missing from TCRdb's copy, which holds only in-frame ones; the method was immunoSEQ multiplex PCR. This table has tens of thousands of clones, approximately 70% appearing once. Sequencing followed a ViraFEST assay step that expanded antigen-specific CD4+ T cells with viral peptide pools. Upon completion of approximately ten days in culture, CD4+ T cells were isolated. Prior SARS-CoV-2 infection was absent in the vaccine recipients, as shown by negative nucleocapsid antibodies. Wells each received over 1.5 million PBMC, cultured with 10 IU/ml IL-2 and roughly 9.8 ug/ml peptides. This clone has only a few counts. Antigen: not known. This CDR3 is built from 14 residues. In germline, CDR1 is KGHSH, CDR2 LQKENI. The V and J ends lost 3 bases and 8 bases respectively, with 16 bases between them.

V and J are TRBV18 and TRBJ1-2, with D maybe TRBD1 (5 bases). The TCR comes from a human donor who received a COVID-19 vaccine. Sequenced material: CD4+ T cells from PBMCs cultured with SARS-CoV-2 spike peptides, taken before COVID-19 vaccination. CDR3: CASSPPPGAGGYTF. CDR3 sequence (DNA): TGTGCCAGCTCACCCCCTCCCGGGGCGGGGGGCTACACCTTC.